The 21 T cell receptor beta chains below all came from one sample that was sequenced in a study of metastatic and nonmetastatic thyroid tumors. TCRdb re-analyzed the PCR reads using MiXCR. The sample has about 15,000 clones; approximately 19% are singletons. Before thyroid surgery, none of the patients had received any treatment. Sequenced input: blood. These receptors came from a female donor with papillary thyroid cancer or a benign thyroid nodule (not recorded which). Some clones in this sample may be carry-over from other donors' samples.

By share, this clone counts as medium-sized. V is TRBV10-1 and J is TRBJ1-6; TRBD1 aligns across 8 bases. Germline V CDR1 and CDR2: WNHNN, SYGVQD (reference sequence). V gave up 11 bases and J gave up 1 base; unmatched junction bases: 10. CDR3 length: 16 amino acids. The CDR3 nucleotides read TGCGCCGCACGATTGGACAGGGTTTCCTATAATTCACCCCTCCACTTT. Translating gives CAARLDRVSYNSPLHF.

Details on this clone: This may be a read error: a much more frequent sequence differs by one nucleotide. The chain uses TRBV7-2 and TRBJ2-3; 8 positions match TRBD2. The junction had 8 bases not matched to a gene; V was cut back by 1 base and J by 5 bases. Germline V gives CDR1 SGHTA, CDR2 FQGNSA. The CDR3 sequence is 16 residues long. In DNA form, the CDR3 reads TGTGCCAGCAGCTTAGGGCGGGGGGCCGGGATAGATACGCAGTATTTT. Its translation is CASSLGRGAGIDTQYF.

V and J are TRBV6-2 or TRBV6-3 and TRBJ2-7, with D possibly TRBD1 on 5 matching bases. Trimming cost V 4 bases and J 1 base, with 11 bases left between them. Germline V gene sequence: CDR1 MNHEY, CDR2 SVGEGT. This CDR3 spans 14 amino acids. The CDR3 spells CASSSLQGSYEQYF. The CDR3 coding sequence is TGTGCCAGCAGTTCCCTCCAGGGTTCCTACGAGCAGTACTTC.

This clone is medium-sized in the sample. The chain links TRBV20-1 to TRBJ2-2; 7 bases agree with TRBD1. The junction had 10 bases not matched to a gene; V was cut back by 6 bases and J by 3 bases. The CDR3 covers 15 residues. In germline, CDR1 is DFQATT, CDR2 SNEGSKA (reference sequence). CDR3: CSAGTGTADTGELFF. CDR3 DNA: TGCAGTGCGGGAACCGGGACAGCAGACACCGGGGAGCTGTTTTTT.

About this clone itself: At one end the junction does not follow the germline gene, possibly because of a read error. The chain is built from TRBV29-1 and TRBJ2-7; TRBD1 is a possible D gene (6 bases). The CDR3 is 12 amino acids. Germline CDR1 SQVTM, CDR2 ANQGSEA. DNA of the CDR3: TGCAGCGTTCGCAGGGGCCCCTACCAGCAGTACTTC. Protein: CSVRRGPYQQYF.

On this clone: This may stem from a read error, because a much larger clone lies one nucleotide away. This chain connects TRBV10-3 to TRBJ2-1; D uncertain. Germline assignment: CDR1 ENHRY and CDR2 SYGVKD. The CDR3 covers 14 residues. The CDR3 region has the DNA TGTGCCATCAGTGAGTTTGGACCCAACAATGAGAAGCTCTTC. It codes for CAISEFGPNNEKLF.

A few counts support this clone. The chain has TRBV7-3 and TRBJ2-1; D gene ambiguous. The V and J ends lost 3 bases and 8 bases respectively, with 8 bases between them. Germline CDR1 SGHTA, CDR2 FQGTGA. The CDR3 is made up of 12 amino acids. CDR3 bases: TGTGCCAGCAGCTTGGGTATGGATGAGCAGTTCTTC. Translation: CASSLGMDEQFF.

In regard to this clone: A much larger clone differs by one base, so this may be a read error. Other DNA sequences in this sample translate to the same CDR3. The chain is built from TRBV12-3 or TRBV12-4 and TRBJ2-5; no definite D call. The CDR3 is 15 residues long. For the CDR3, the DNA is TGTGCCAGCAGCCTCTCCTCGGCGCTCCAAAAGACACAGTACTTC. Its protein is CASSLSSALQKTQYF.

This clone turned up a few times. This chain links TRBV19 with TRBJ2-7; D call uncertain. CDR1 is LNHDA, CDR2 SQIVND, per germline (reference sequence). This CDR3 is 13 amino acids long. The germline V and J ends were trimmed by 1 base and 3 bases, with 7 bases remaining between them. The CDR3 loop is CASSIVGGYEQYF. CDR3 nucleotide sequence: TGTGCCAGTAGTATAGTGGGCGGCTACGAGCAGTACTTC.

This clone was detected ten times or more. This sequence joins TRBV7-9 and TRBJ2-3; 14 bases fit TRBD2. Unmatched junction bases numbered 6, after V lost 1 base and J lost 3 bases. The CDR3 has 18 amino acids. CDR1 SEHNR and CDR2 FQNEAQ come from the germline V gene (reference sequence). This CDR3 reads CASSLVLGLAGETDTQYF. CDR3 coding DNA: TGTGCCAGCAGCTTAGTGTTGGGACTAGCGGGAGAAACAGATACGCAGTATTTT.

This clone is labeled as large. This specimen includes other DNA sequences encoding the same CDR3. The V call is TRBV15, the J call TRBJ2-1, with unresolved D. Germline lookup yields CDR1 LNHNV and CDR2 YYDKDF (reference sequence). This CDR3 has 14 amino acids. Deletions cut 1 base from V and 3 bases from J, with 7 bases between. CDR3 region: CATSRARYYNEQFF. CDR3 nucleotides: TGTGCCACCAGCAGAGCTAGGTACTACAATGAGCAGTTCTTC.

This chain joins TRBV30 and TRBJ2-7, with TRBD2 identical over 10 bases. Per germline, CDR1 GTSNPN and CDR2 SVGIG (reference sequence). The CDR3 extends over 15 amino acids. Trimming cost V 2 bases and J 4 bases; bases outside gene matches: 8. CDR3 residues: CAWSPVAGGRYEQYF. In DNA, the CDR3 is TGTGCCTGGAGTCCGGTAGCGGGAGGAAGGTACGAGCAGTACTTC.

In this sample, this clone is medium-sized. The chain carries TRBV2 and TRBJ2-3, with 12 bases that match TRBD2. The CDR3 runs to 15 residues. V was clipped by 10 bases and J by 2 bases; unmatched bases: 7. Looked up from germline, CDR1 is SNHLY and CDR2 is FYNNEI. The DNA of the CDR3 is TGTGCCATCCACCGACTAGCGGGGGCCACAGATACGCAGTATTTT. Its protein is CAIHRLAGATDTQYF.

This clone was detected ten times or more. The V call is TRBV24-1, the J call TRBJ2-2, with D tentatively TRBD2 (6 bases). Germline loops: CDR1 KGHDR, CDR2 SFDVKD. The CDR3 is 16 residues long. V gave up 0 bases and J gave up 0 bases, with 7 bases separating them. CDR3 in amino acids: CATSDLRLANTGELFF. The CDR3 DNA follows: TGTGCCACCAGTGATTTGCGACTAGCGAACACCGGGGAGCTGTTTTTT.

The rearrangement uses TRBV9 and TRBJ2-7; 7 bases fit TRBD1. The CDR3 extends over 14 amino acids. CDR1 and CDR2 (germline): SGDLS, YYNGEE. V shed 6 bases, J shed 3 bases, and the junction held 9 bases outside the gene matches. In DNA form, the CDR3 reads TGTGCCAGCATCGCCGAGACAGGGCTCTACGAGCAGTACTTC. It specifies CASIAETGLYEQYF.

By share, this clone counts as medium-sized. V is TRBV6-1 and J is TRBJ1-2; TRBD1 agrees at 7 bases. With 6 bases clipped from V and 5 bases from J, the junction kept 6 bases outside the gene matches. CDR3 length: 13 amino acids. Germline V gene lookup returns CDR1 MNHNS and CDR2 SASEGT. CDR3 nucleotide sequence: TGTGCCAGCAGCCAGCAGGGGGGGTATGGCTACACCTTC. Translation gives CASSQQGGYGYTF.

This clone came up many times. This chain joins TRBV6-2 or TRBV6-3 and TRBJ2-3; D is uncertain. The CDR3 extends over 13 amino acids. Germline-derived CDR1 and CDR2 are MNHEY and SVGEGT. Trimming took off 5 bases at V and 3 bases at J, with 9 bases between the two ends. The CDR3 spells CASSGVITDTQYF. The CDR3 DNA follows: TGTGCCAGCAGTGGAGTGATAACAGATACGCAGTATTTT.

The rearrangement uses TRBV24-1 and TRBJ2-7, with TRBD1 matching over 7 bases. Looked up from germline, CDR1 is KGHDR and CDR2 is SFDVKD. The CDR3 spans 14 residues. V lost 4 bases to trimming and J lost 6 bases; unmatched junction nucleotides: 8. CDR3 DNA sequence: TGTGCCACCAGTGAGGCAGGGGGATCTGGCGAGCAGTACTTC. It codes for CATSEAGGSGEQYF.

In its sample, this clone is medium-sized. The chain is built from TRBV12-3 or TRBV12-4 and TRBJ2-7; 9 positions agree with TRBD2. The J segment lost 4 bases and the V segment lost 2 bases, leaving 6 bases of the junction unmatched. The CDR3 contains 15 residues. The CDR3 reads CASSLRAGGLYEQYF. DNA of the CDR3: TGTGCCAGCAGTTTACGGGCGGGAGGGTTATACGAGCAGTACTTC.

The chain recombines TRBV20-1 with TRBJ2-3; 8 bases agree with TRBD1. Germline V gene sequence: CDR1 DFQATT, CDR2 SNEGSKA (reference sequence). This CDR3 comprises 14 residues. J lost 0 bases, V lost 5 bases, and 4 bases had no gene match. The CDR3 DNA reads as TGCAGTGCTTCCGGACAGGGTAGCACAGATACGCAGTATTTT. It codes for CSASGQGSTDTQYF.

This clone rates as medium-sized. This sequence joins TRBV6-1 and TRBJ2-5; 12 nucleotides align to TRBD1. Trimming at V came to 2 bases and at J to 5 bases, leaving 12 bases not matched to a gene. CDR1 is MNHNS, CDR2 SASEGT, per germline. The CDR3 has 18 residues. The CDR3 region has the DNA TGTGCCAGCAGTGAATTTGGGTCCGGGACAGGGGGCCTGGAGACCCAGTACTTC. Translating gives CASSEFGSGTGGLETQYF.